This section outlines one TCR beta chain sequence together with its context. The antigen is unknown. The entry originates in a study of shared clonotypes between healthy human individuals. Genomic DNA belonging to each subset was distributed in equal measure over several immunoSEQ plates. Using immunoSEQ multiplex PCR, the repertoire was profiled, and TCRdb retains in-frame clones only, with some absent. Of a few hundred thousand clones listed, roughly 96% were seen once; the top ten hold approximately 0.32%. The study, taken as a whole, reports: Genetic and exposure-history diversity was limited by the few donors.

V was shortened by 0 bases and J by 3 bases, with 12 bases between the two germline ends. The CDR3 runs to 15 residues. Germline V gene data show CDR1 as MNHEY and CDR2 as SVGAGI. CD45RO+ cells were combined with CCR7-negative CD45RA+ TemRA cells to form CD8 memory. The rearrangement uses TRBV6-5 and TRBJ2-7; possible D gene TRBD1, 6 bases. The clonotype originates from a young man in good health. Sequencing was carried out using memory CD8+ T cells sorted from blood. The subset is: CD45RO+ cells pooled with CCR7-negative TemRA cells. The CDR3 here is CASSYSAGEVYEQYF. The CDR3 DNA reads as TGTGCCAGCAGTTACTCGGCAGGGGAAGTCTACGAGCAGTACTTC.